The 20 T cell receptor beta chains in this list originate from one sample, sequenced in a study of Ad26.COV2.S vaccination and SARS-CoV-2 variants. The assay was immunoSEQ multiplex PCR, and TCRdb's table has in-frame clones only and misses some. This sample carries hundreds of thousands of clones, 80% to 90% of them seen once, and the ten largest clones take around 1.5%. Treatment given: approximately 18 received Ad26.COV2.S at low or high dose, single or two shots; 5 received placebo; per-sample allocation not given. Day 63 after the first vaccine or placebo injection was the time point for sampling. Sample: peripheral blood, taken in a trial of Ad26.COV2.S vaccine versus placebo. The receptors stem from a person aged 18 to 65 who received the Ad26.COV2.S COVID-19 vaccine or a placebo.

The chain couples TRBV18 to TRBJ2-2; D unclear. V was shortened by 2 bases and J by 2 bases, with 9 bases between the two germline ends. CDR3 length: 15 residues. Germline loops: CDR1 KGHSH, CDR2 LQKENI. CDR3 DNA sequence: TGTGCCAGCTCACCATCGCAGGCAAACACCGGGGAGCTGTTTTTT. Residues: CASSPSQANTGELFF.

The V call is TRBV10-3, the J call TRBJ1-2; TRBD1 might be the D (6 bases). Trimming stripped 0 bases from V and 8 bases from J, with 7 bases between. CDR1 ENHRY and CDR2 SYGVKD come from the germline V gene. The CDR3 consists of 12 residues. CDR3 loop: CAISESGGGYTF. In DNA, the CDR3 is TGTGCCATCAGTGAGTCCGGGGGCGGCTACACCTTC.

The gene calls are TRBV28 and TRBJ2-2, with 9 bases matching TRBD1. CDR1 is MDHEN and CDR2 is SYDVKM in the germline V gene. The CDR3 covers 14 residues. Trimming cost V 7 bases and J 5 bases; bases outside gene matches: 5. CDR3 region: CASKIGQGTGELFF. The DNA of the CDR3 is TGTGCCAGCAAGATCGGACAGGGGACCGGGGAGCTGTTTTTT.

About this clone: The sample carries other DNA sequences with the same CDR3. The chain links TRBV30 to TRBJ1-5; possible D gene TRBD1, 6 bases. This CDR3 has 13 residues. Germline CDR1 is GTSNPN and CDR2 is SVGIG (reference sequence). Trimming removed 0 bases at V and 6 bases at J, with 9 bases between. CDR3 nucleotides: TGTGCCTGGAGTGTACAGGGAGGTCAGCCCCAGCATTTT. This encodes CAWSVQGGQPQHF.

The gene calls are TRBV13 and TRBJ1-6; 9 bases are shared with TRBD1. The germline V gene has CDR1 PRHDT and CDR2 FYEKMQ (reference sequence). CDR3 length equals 14 residues. Trimming removed 3 bases from V and 8 bases from J; junction bases left unmatched: 2. The CDR3 bases are TGTGCCAGCAGCTTCGGGACAGGGTATTCACCCCTCCACTTT. Translating gives CASSFGTGYSPLHF.

The gene calls are TRBV3-1 (or the pseudogene TRBV3-2) and TRBJ2-1; D ambiguous. CDR3 size: 12 residues. Germline values: CDR1 LGHDT, CDR2 YNNKEL (reference sequence). The V gene lost 3 bases and the J gene lost 8 bases, with 8 bases spanning the gap. The CDR3 reads CASSHTPHEQFF. The CDR3 nucleotides read TGTGCCAGCAGCCACACCCCCCATGAGCAGTTCTTC.

This clone has only one observation. The chain employs TRBV19 and TRBJ1-2, with a possible D match to TRBD1 (5 bases). Germline CDR1 reads LNHDA; CDR2 reads SQIVND (reference sequence). This CDR3 has 15 amino acids. Trimming stripped 1 base from V and 5 bases from J, with 14 bases between. CDR3 in amino acids: CASSIAPGPRYGYTF. CDR3 DNA sequence: TGTGCCAGTAGTATAGCTCCAGGGCCAAGATATGGCTACACCTTC.

The chain uses TRBV29-1 and TRBJ1-3, with TRBD1 identical over 8 bases. The germline V gene has CDR1 SQVTM and CDR2 ANQGSEA. The CDR3 loop spans 18 amino acids. The V gene end was trimmed by 5 bases and the J gene end by 0 bases; junction bases not matched to a gene: 15. In DNA form, the CDR3 reads TGCAGCGTTAAAGGGTGGGAGGGACAGGCCGTCTCTGGAAACACCATATATTTT. Translated: CSVKGWEGQAVSGNTIYF.

V is TRBV15 and J is TRBJ2-2, with 13 bases aligning to TRBD2. V lost 1 base, J lost 0 bases, and 8 bases stayed unmatched. Germline CDR1 LNHNV, CDR2 YYDKDF (reference sequence). The CDR3 consists of 20 residues. CDR3 coding DNA: TGTGCCACCAGCAGAGTAGGACTAGCGGGAGTTGACGCGAACACCGGGGAGCTGTTTTTT. This translates into CATSRVGLAGVDANTGELFF.

The chain uses TRBV7-2 and TRBJ1-4; no firm D call. This CDR3 is built from 17 residues. The V end was cut by 0 bases, the J end by 0 bases, with 11 bases between. Germline CDR1 is SGHTA and CDR2 is FQGNSA. CDR3: CASSLALGRATNEKLFF. DNA of the CDR3: TGTGCCAGCAGCTTAGCTCTGGGGAGGGCAACTAATGAAAAACTGTTTTTT.

Comment on this clone: Other DNA sequences from this sample encode an identical CDR3 as well. V usage is TRBV6-2 or TRBV6-3 and J usage is TRBJ2-1, with 7 bases matching TRBD2. The junction had 3 bases not matched to a gene; V was cut back by 4 bases and J by 0 bases. CDR1 and CDR2 from the germline V gene are MNHEY and SVGEGT. This CDR3 spans 15 amino acids. The CDR3 loop is CASSSGGSSYNEQFF. The CDR3, as DNA: TGTGCCAGCAGTTCCGGGGGGAGCTCCTACAATGAGCAGTTCTTC.

The chain's CDR3 is CAISGTENQPQHF. In DNA, the CDR3 is TGTGCCATCAGTGGGACAGAGAATCAGCCCCAGCATTTT. This chain joins TRBV10-3 and TRBJ1-5, with D tentatively TRBD1 (6 bases). The CDR3 loop spans 13 amino acids. Germline V gene lookup returns CDR1 ENHRY and CDR2 SYGVKD. V lost 4 bases to trimming and J lost 4 bases, with 8 bases between them.

As concerns this clone: Other DNA sequences in the same sample also yield this CDR3. V gene TRBV3-1 (or the pseudogene TRBV3-2) combines with J gene TRBJ2-1; D gene unclear. There are 15 residues in the CDR3. Per the germline V gene, CDR1 is LGHDT and CDR2 is YNNKEL (reference sequence). Trimming took off 1 base at V and 0 bases at J, with 7 bases between the two ends. As DNA, the CDR3 is TGTGCCAGCAGCCAAGGGCGGAGCTCCTACAATGAGCAGTTCTTC. Translated: CASSQGRSSYNEQFF.

V usage is TRBV18 and J usage is TRBJ2-4; D gene unclear. V was cut by 3 bases and J by 2 bases, with 11 bases left in between. Germline values: CDR1 KGHSH, CDR2 LQKENI. CDR3 length equals 15 residues. The CDR3 sequence: CASSPDLGSKNIQYF. Here the CDR3 DNA reads TGTGCCAGCTCACCTGACCTTGGGTCCAAAAACATTCAGTACTTC.

The chain uses TRBV7-2 and TRBJ2-7; TRBD2 is a possible D gene (6 bases). This CDR3 has 15 residues. CDR1 is SGHTA and CDR2 is FQGNSA in the germline V gene. V was clipped by 1 base and J by 0 bases, with 10 bases between them. The CDR3 bases are TGTGCCAGCAGCTTAGGGGCACTAGCCTCCTACGAGCAGTACTTC. Protein sequence: CASSLGALASYEQYF.

The gene calls are TRBV11-2 and TRBJ2-6; the D gene is possibly TRBD2 (5 bases). This CDR3 spans 15 amino acids. Germline V CDR1 and CDR2: SGHAT, FQNNGV. Trimming shortened V by 5 bases and J by 0 bases, and 8 bases separated the two germline ends. The CDR3 loop is CASSRGSSGANVLTF. CDR3 in DNA: TGTGCCAGCAGCCGAGGGAGCTCTGGGGCCAACGTCCTGACTTTC. The entire variable domain, with the rest obtained from reference TRBV11-2 and TRBJ2-6, is as follows: EAGVAQSPRYKIIEKRQSVAFWCNPISGHATLYWYQQILGQGPKLLIQFQNNGVVDDSQLPKDRFSAERLKGVDSTLKIQPAKLEDSAVYLCASSRGSSGANVLTFGAGSRLTVL.

The chain is built from TRBV5-1 and TRBJ1-2; the match to TRBD1 covers 7 bases. Trimming took 2 bases from V and 2 from J; bases not matched to a gene: 3. The germline V gene encodes CDR1 SGHRS and CDR2 YFSETQ. This CDR3 is 14 amino acids long. CDR3 DNA sequence: TGCGCCAGCAGCTTCTTACAGGGGAACTATGGCTACACCTTC. Its translation is CASSFLQGNYGYTF.

V and J are TRBV7-8 and TRBJ1-5; the match to TRBD1 covers 8 bases. The CDR3 sequence is 15 residues long. Germline V gene sequence: CDR1 SGHVS, CDR2 FQNEAQ. Losses at the gene ends were 3 bases for V and 2 bases for J; bases not matched to a gene: 3. For the CDR3, the DNA is TGTGCCAGCAGCTTCGGACAGGGAGGCAATCAGCCCCAGCATTTT. Translating it yields CASSFGQGGNQPQHF.

The chain carries TRBV7-2 and TRBJ1-4; 7 bases align to TRBD1. Trimming cost V 3 bases and J 8 bases; bases outside gene matches: 6. The CDR3 consists of 14 residues. Germline lookup yields CDR1 SGHTA and CDR2 FQGNSA. The CDR3 nucleotides read TGTGCCAGCAGCTTTAACAGGGGAGGGGAAAAACTGTTTTTT. Amino acid sequence: CASSFNRGGEKLFF. Together with reference TRBV7-2 and TRBJ1-4, the CDR3 gives the full variable domain: GAGVSQSPSNKVTEKGKDVELRCDPISGHTALYWYRQSLGQGLEFLIYFQGNSAPDKSGLPSDRFSAERTGGSVSTLTIQRTQQEDSAVYLCASSFNRGGEKLFFGSGTQLSVL.

This chain links TRBV5-5 with TRBJ1-2; 9 nucleotides align to TRBD1. Germline V gene lookup returns CDR1 SGHKS and CDR2 YYEKEE (reference sequence). V dropped 4 bases and J dropped 0; count of bases not matched to a gene: 10. This CDR3 spans 17 amino acids. This CDR3 is CASSVGTGLISNYGYTF. The CDR3 DNA is TGTGCCAGCAGCGTGGGGACAGGGCTCATTTCTAACTATGGCTACACCTTC.